The 28 T cell receptor beta chains in this list originate from one sample, sequenced in a study of T cells in Graves' hyperthyroidism and ophthalmopathy. Amplified regions were TCR beta CDR3 sequences from RNA transcripts. Using the HTBI primer set, a first-round RT-PCR was run on the TCR CDR3. Each CDR3 protein gets one entry after TCRdb re-called the multiplex PCR reads with MiXCR. The sample consists of roughly 800,000 distinct CDR3 sequences, 35% to 40% of them appearing once. Input material: blood. These TCRs come from a man younger than 30 with Graves' hyperthyroidism.

The chain is built from TRBV29-1 and TRBJ1-2; 8 bases are shared with TRBD1. Losses at the gene ends were 6 bases for V and 3 bases for J; bases not matched to a gene: 6. This CDR3 is built from 13 residues. Germline V gene sequence: CDR1 SQVTM, CDR2 ANQGSEA. The CDR3 sequence: CSVGEGQDYGYTF. As DNA, the CDR3 is TGCAGCGTGGGCGAGGGACAGGACTATGGCTACACCTTC.

The chain recombines TRBV7-9 with TRBJ2-5; 9 bases are a match to TRBD1. The CDR3 spans 15 residues. The V and J ends lost 4 bases and 5 bases, in that order; junction bases with no gene match: 8. Germline CDR1 is SEHNR and CDR2 is FQNEAQ (reference sequence). CDR3 in amino acids: CASSYYRTGDETQYF. CDR3 sequence (DNA): TGTGCCAGCAGCTACTATAGGACAGGGGATGAGACCCAGTACTTC. Filled out from reference TRBV7-9 and TRBJ2-5, the complete variable domain reads DTGVSQNPRHKITKRGQNVTFRCDPISEHNRLYWYRQTLGQGPEFLTYFQNEAQLEKSRLLSDRFSAERPKGSFSTLEIQRTEQGDSAMYLCASSYYRTGDETQYFGPGTRLLVL.

The V gene is TRBV4-1, the J gene TRBJ1-1; TRBD1 is a possible D gene (5 bases). Germline V gives CDR1 MGHRA, CDR2 YSYEKL. The CDR3 is 18 amino acids. V lost 0 bases, J lost 0 bases, and 17 bases lay in between. The CDR3 sequence is CASSQDYRRQYMNTEAFF. CDR3 DNA: TGCGCCAGCAGCCAAGACTACAGGAGGCAATACATGAACACTGAAGCTTTCTTT.

This rearrangement joins TRBV29-1 to TRBJ1-2; 7 bases agree with TRBD1. The CDR3 has 13 residues. V was pared by 8 bases and J by 2 bases, with 8 bases of the junction left unmatched. CDR1 and CDR2 (germline): SQVTM, ANQGSEA. CDR3 in amino acids: CSHTGDPNYGYTF. The CDR3 DNA follows: TGCAGCCATACAGGGGATCCAAACTATGGCTACACCTTC.

This chain uses TRBV12-3 or TRBV12-4 with TRBJ2-7; 8 bases agree with TRBD1. This CDR3 has 14 amino acids. Trimming cost V 4 bases and J 1 base; bases outside gene matches: 3. The CDR3 region has the DNA TGTGCCAGCAGTTGGACAGGGAATTCCTACGAGCAGTACTTC. Its translation is CASSWTGNSYEQYF.

The chain joins TRBV12-3 or TRBV12-4 to TRBJ2-5; D call uncertain. The V end lost 3 bases, the J end lost 3 bases, and 8 bases lay between the germline ends. The CDR3 has 13 residues. CDR3 bases: TGTGCCAGCAGTTTGAAACTTGAAGAGACCCAGTACTTC. Translation gives CASSLKLEETQYF.

The genes are TRBV29-1 and TRBJ1-1; 10 bases align to TRBD1. The CDR3 contains 13 residues. Unmatched junction bases numbered 5, after V lost 6 bases and J lost 4 bases. Germline V gene data show CDR1 as SQVTM and CDR2 as ANQGSEA. Here the CDR3 reads CSVGGQGSTEAFF. In DNA form, the CDR3 reads TGCAGCGTAGGGGGACAGGGGAGCACTGAAGCTTTCTTT.

This clonotype was counted only a few times. V usage is TRBV10-1 and J usage is TRBJ2-7, with D possibly TRBD2 on 5 matching bases. V lost 4 bases, J lost 4 bases, and 17 bases lay in between. This CDR3 is 15 amino acids long. The V gene's germline CDR1 is WNHNN and CDR2 SYGVQD (reference sequence). The CDR3 DNA follows: TGCGCCAGCAGTGTGGGAGTGCCGTCCCGGTACGAGCAGTACTTC. Encoded protein: CASSVGVPSRYEQYF.

On this clonotype itself: This may be a read error: a much more frequent sequence differs by one nucleotide. The genes are TRBV2 and TRBJ1-3; D gene uncertain. This CDR3 is built from 16 residues. The germline CDR1 and CDR2 sequences are SNHLY and FYNNEI. CDR3 amino acids: CTSSEAAAHSGNTIYF. As DNA, the CDR3 is TGTACCAGCAGTGAAGCGGCAGCTCACTCTGGAAACACCATATATTTT.

This sequence joins TRBV25-1 and TRBJ2-7; D is perhaps TRBD1 (6 bases). V was clipped by 11 bases and J by 3 bases, with 11 bases between them. Germline values: CDR1 MGHDK, CDR2 SYGVNS. The CDR3 is 11 residues long. Here the CDR3 reads CAAQGVYEQYF. The CDR3 DNA is TGTGCCGCACAGGGAGTCTACGAGCAGTACTTC.

This clonotype occurred a few times. The V gene is TRBV10-3, the J gene TRBJ2-7; D unclear. This CDR3 contains 13 residues. The V and J ends lost 7 bases and 2 bases respectively, with 12 bases between them. Per germline, CDR1 ENHRY and CDR2 SYGVKD. The CDR3 sequence is CAITPGPTYEQYF. In DNA, the CDR3 is TGTGCCATCACCCCAGGTCCCACCTACGAGCAGTACTTC.

Comments on this clonotype: This may arise from a read error, as a much more abundant clone is one base away. This chain joins TRBV24-1 and TRBJ2-2; 8 positions match TRBD2. The CDR3 contains 16 residues. The germline V gene has CDR1 KGHDR and CDR2 SFDVKD. The CDR3 DNA reads TGTGCCACCGGTGATCCGGGGGGGCCAGTAACCGGGGAGCTGTTTTTT. It yields the protein CATGDPGGPVTGELFF.

This clonotype has only a few counts. The V call is TRBV10-3, the J call TRBJ1-5, with D perhaps matching TRBD1 (5 bases). V lost 6 bases and J lost 11, with 23 bases in between. Per the germline V gene, CDR1 is ENHRY and CDR2 is SYGVKD. The CDR3 contains 15 residues. Here the CDR3 DNA reads TGTGCCATCAGAGTCGGAACCTCCACGGGGGAGACCCAGCATTTT. This gives the protein CAIRVGTSTGETQHF.

The table lists this clonotype with a few counts. J is TRBJ1-1 and V is TRBV6-5; the D gene is possibly TRBD1 (5 bases). Germline CDR1 and CDR2: MNHEY and SVGAGI. The CDR3 runs to 12 residues. V was clipped by 2 bases and J by 6 bases, with 7 bases between them. The CDR3 sequence: CASSYPGSEAFF. CDR3 coding DNA: TGTGCCAGCAGTTACCCAGGGTCTGAAGCTTTCTTT.

This clonotype has just a few counts. The CDR3 loop reads CASTAAGSALGAFF. In DNA, the CDR3 is TGTGCCAGCACCGCGGCCGGCAGTGCGCTTGGGGCTTTCTTT. The rearrangement joins TRBV5-6 to TRBJ1-1; D unclear. The CDR3 contains 14 residues. V was shortened by 6 bases and J by 11 bases, with 23 bases between the two germline ends. Germline V gene data show CDR1 as SGHDT and CDR2 as YYEEEE.

This clonotype has at least ten counts. The rearrangement joins TRBV7-9 to TRBJ2-5; the match to TRBD2 covers 7 bases. CDR1 and CDR2 (germline): SEHNR, FQNEAQ (reference sequence). The CDR3 runs 14 residues. Trimming cost V 5 bases and J 3 bases; bases outside gene matches: 6. The CDR3 is CASSPRAGEETQYF. CDR3 nucleotide sequence: TGTGCCAGCAGCCCCCGGGCGGGAGAAGAGACCCAGTACTTC.

This chain links TRBV19 with TRBJ2-7, with D possibly matching TRBD1 (6 bases). The CDR3 is made up of 13 amino acids. The germline gives CDR1 LNHDA, CDR2 SQIVND (reference sequence). V was shortened by 9 bases and J by 1 base, with 13 bases between the two germline ends. The CDR3 DNA follows: TGTGCCAGCAGACAACAGGGTTCCTACGAGCAGTACTTC. This gives the protein CASRQQGSYEQYF.

This clonotype turned up a few times. V gene TRBV4-1 combines with J gene TRBJ1-4, with 7 bases that match TRBD1. The CDR3 extends over 15 amino acids. The germline gives CDR1 MGHRA, CDR2 YSYEKL. V lost 1 base and J lost 5; bases outside the gene matches: 4. The CDR3: CASSQGDRENEKLFF. CDR3 sequence (DNA): TGCGCCAGCAGCCAAGGGGACAGAGAAAATGAAAAACTGTTTTTT.

This chain joins TRBV4-3 and TRBJ1-2; D is possibly TRBD1 (6 bases). The CDR3 spans 14 residues. Trimming took off 2 bases at V and 8 bases at J, with 15 bases between the two ends. Germline V gene sequence: CDR1 LGHNA, CDR2 YSLEER. CDR3 region: CASSQQGGTSGYTF. CDR3 nucleotide sequence: TGCGCCAGCAGCCAACAAGGGGGGACATCCGGCTACACCTTC.

This clonotype showed up many times. This sequence joins TRBV7-2 and TRBJ1-5, with D tentatively TRBD1 (6 bases). CDR3 length equals 15 residues. The V end lost 5 bases, the J end lost 7 bases, and 18 bases lay between the germline ends. Germline CDR1 is SGHTA and CDR2 is FQGNSA. CDR3 protein: CASSPTGTREQPQHF. CDR3 in DNA: TGTGCCAGCAGCCCTACCGGGACACGGGAACAGCCCCAGCATTTT.

This clonotype was seen only a few times. This rearrangement joins TRBV4-1 to TRBJ1-2; TRBD1 is a possible D gene (6 bases). This CDR3 spans 14 amino acids. Trimming shortened V by 1 base and J by 8 bases, and 14 bases separated the two germline ends. Germline values: CDR1 MGHRA, CDR2 YSYEKL. The CDR3: CASSQGTDVAGYTF. CDR3 nucleotides: TGCGCCAGCAGCCAAGGGACAGACGTGGCGGGCTACACCTTC.

The CDR3 nucleotides read TGCGCCAGCAGCCAAGGCAGGTTTGGGGAAAAACTGTTTTTT. It is translated as CASSQGRFGEKLFF. The chain is built from TRBV4-1 and TRBJ1-4, with D unclear. Trimming left V 1 base short and J 8 bases short, with 11 bases between. The CDR3 has 14 amino acids. CDR1 and CDR2 (germline): MGHRA, YSYEKL.

The chain combines TRBV20-1 with TRBJ2-7, with 10 bases fitting TRBD2. CDR3 length equals 13 residues. Trimming cost V 6 bases and J 7 bases; bases outside gene matches: 9. CDR1 DFQATT and CDR2 SNEGSKA come from the germline V gene (reference sequence). The CDR3 sequence is CSARALAGAEQYF. DNA of the CDR3: TGCAGTGCCCGAGCGCTAGCGGGAGCAGAGCAGTACTTC.

V gene TRBV9 combines with J gene TRBJ1-5, with a weak D call TRBD1 (6 bases). Germline V gene sequence: CDR1 SGDLS, CDR2 YYNGEE. The CDR3 length is 15 residues. V lost 6 bases to trimming and J lost 1 base, with 14 bases between them. The CDR3 DNA follows: TGTGCCAGCATCATAGGCAGGGGAAGCAATCAGCCCCAGCATTTT. It is translated as CASIIGRGSNQPQHF.

This chain uses TRBV7-9 with TRBJ1-3; D may be TRBD1 (6 bases). Trimming cost V 5 bases and J 0 bases, with 20 bases left between them. Germline CDR1 reads SEHNR; CDR2 reads FQNEAQ (reference sequence). The CDR3 contains 18 residues. The CDR3: CASSREGFGTSSGNTIYF. DNA for the CDR3: TGTGCCAGCAGCAGAGAGGGATTCGGGACAAGCTCTGGAAACACCATATATTTT.

Ten or more counts support this clonotype. The chain couples TRBV15 to TRBJ2-5, with D possibly being TRBD2 (7 bases). From germline, CDR1 is LNHNV and CDR2 YYDKDF (reference sequence). CDR3 length: 15 residues. V lost 2 bases to trimming and J lost 9 bases, with 19 bases between them. CDR3 bases: TGTGCCACCAGCAGACTTAACTTGAAAGGGGGGGCCCAGTACTTC. This gives the protein CATSRLNLKGGAQYF.

V gene TRBV27 combines with J gene TRBJ2-5, with D possibly TRBD1 on 6 matching bases. Germline V gene data show CDR1 as MNHEY and CDR2 as SMNVEV (reference sequence). V was shortened by 4 bases and J by 1 base, with 16 bases between the two germline ends. The CDR3 has 16 amino acids. In DNA form, the CDR3 reads TGTGCCAGCAGTTCTCACTCCGGGACACCCCAAGAGACCCAGTACTTC. Its protein product is CASSSHSGTPQETQYF.

This chain connects TRBV6-5 to TRBJ1-2, with D perhaps TRBD1 (6 bases). Germline lookup yields CDR1 MNHEY and CDR2 SVGAGI. This CDR3 region has 15 residues. The germline V and J ends were trimmed by 10 bases and 4 bases, with 22 bases remaining between them. The CDR3, as DNA: TGTGCCATCAGGGGAAGGGGAGGCTTTAGCTATGGCTACACCTTC. This sequence encodes CAIRGRGGFSYGYTF.